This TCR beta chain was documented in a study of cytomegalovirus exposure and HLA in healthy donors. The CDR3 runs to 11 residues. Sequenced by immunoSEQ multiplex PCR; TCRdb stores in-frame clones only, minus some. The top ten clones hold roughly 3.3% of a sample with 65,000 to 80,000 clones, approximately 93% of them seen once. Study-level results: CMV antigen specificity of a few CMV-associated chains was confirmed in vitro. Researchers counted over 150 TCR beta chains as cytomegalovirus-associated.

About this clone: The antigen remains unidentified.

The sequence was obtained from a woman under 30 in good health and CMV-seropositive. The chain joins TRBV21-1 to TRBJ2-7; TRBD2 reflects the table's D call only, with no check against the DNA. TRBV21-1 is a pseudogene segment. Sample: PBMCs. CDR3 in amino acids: CASSSSYEQYF. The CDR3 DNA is TGTGCCAGCAGTAGTAGCTACGAGCAGTACTTC.